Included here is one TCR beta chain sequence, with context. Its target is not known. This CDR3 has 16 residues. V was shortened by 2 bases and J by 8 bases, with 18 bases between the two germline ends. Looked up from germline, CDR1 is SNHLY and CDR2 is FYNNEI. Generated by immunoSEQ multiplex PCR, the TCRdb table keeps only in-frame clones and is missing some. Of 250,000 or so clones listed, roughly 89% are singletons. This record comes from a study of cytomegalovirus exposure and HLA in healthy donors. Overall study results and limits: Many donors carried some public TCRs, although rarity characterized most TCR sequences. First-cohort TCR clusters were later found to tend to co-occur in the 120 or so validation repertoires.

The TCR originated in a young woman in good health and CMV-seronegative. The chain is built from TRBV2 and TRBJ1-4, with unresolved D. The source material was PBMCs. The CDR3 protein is CASSELSWAEGEKLFF. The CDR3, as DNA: TGTGCCAGCAGTGAATTAAGTTGGGCAGAGGGAGAAAAACTGTTTTTT.